The next 32 T cell receptor beta chains were all read from a single sample in a study of T cell responses to AZD1222 COVID-19 vaccine. The assay was immunoSEQ multiplex PCR, and TCRdb's table has in-frame clones only and misses some. Of around 120,000 clones in the sample, 87% were seen once. This sample comprised peripheral blood, obtained on day 0 of AZD1222 vaccination. The receptors here all came from an adult in good health.

The chain recombines TRBV9 with TRBJ2-5, with D perhaps matching TRBD2 (6 bases). Germline CDR1 SGDLS, CDR2 YYNGEE. CDR3 length: 15 amino acids. V was cut by 0 bases and J by 5 bases, with 14 bases left in between. CDR3 region: CASSVGPASEETQYF. For the CDR3, the DNA is TGTGCCAGCAGCGTAGGTCCGGCTAGCGAGGAGACCCAGTACTTC.

This clone has only a few counts. The chain combines TRBV2 with TRBJ1-5, with 7 bases that match TRBD1. Germline V gene sequence: CDR1 SNHLY, CDR2 FYNNEI. After removal of 3 bases from V and 6 bases from J, the junction contained 8 bases not matched to a gene. This CDR3 has 15 amino acids. The CDR3 region has the DNA TGTGCCAGCAGTGAGACCCGACAGGGCGTTCAGCCCCAGCATTTT. This translates into CASSETRQGVQPQHF.

The chain is built from TRBV9 and TRBJ2-1; the D is unclear. The germline V gene has CDR1 SGDLS and CDR2 YYNGEE. The CDR3 covers 14 residues. V lost 4 bases to trimming and J lost 4 bases, with 12 bases between them. Written as DNA, the CDR3 is TGTGCCAGCAGCCCCCGGGCAGATTACAATGAGCAGTTCTTC. Protein product: CASSPRADYNEQFF. The variable domain in full, completed from reference TRBV9 and TRBJ2-1, reads DSGVTQTPKHLITATGQRVTLRCSPRSGDLSVYWYQQSLDQGLQFLIQYYNGEERAKGNILERFSAQQFPDLHSELNLSSLELGDSALYFCASSPRADYNEQFFGPGTRLTVL.

The gene calls are TRBV9 and TRBJ2-5, with 10 bases identical to TRBD1. The CDR3 is made up of 15 amino acids. Unmatched junction bases numbered 7, after V lost 4 bases and J lost 4 bases. The germline CDR1 and CDR2 sequences are SGDLS and YYNGEE. CDR3 residues: CASSPGDRGAETQYF. The CDR3 coding sequence is TGTGCCAGCAGCCCGGGGGACAGGGGAGCAGAGACCCAGTACTTC.

This sequence joins TRBV5-5 and TRBJ1-6; no definite D call. CDR1 SGHKS and CDR2 YYEKEE come from the germline V gene (reference sequence). V was cut by 1 base and J by 7 bases, with 18 bases left in between. The CDR3 has 17 residues. CDR3 sequence reads: CASSLSRERTRNSPLHF. The CDR3 DNA reads TGTGCCAGCAGCTTGAGCCGAGAAAGGACGAGAAATTCACCCCTCCACTTT. Filled out from reference TRBV5-5 and TRBJ1-6, the complete variable domain reads DAGVTQSPTHLIKTRGQQVTLRCSPISGHKSVSWYQQVLGQGPQFIFQYYEKEERGRGNFPDRFSARQFPNYSSELNVNALLLGDSALYLCASSLSRERTRNSPLHFGNGTRLTVT.

The chain is built from TRBV7-9 and TRBJ1-6, with D hard to call. Trimming stripped 1 base from V and 0 bases from J, with 16 bases between. In germline, CDR1 is SEHNR, CDR2 FQNEAQ (reference sequence). The CDR3 length is 19 residues. DNA of the CDR3: TGTGCCAGCAGCTTAGTCCCTCCCGGGGTGGGCTCCTATAATTCACCCCTCCACTTT. Protein product: CASSLVPPGVGSYNSPLHF.

CDR3 nucleotide sequence: TGTGCCAGCAGCCCCGAGGGAGGGGCGGGTAATGAAAAACTGTTTTTT. This gives the protein CASSPEGGAGNEKLFF. This chain uses TRBV7-9 with TRBJ1-4; D may be TRBD1 (5 bases). The V end lost 5 bases, the J end lost 4 bases, and 17 bases lay between the germline ends. This CDR3 region has 16 residues. Germline-derived CDR1 and CDR2 are SEHNR and FQNEAQ (reference sequence). The complete variable domain, with remaining parts taken from reference TRBV7-9 and TRBJ1-4, reads DTGVSQNPRHKITKRGQNVTFRCDPISEHNRLYWYRQTLGQGPEFLTYFQNEAQLEKSRLLSDRFSAERPKGSFSTLEIQRTEQGDSAMYLCASSPEGGAGNEKLFFGSGTQLSVL.

The rearrangement joins TRBV10-1 to TRBJ2-5; 9 bases are a match to TRBD2. This CDR3 has 16 residues. Germline values: CDR1 WNHNN, CDR2 SYGVQD (reference sequence). The J segment lost 2 bases and the V segment lost 2 bases, leaving 6 bases of the junction unmatched. CDR3 coding DNA: TGCGCCAGCAGTGAGCGATTAGCGGGGGTACAAGAGACCCAGTACTTC. This codes for CASSERLAGVQETQYF.

The chain links TRBV19 to TRBJ2-4; 7 nucleotides line up with TRBD2. The V and J ends lost 3 bases and 2 bases, in that order; junction bases with no gene match: 10. Germline values: CDR1 LNHDA, CDR2 SQIVND (reference sequence). The CDR3 has 17 amino acids. The CDR3 region has the DNA TGTGCCAGTAGTATGGGGGGGTCGGGCCTCTCCAAAAACATTCAGTACTTC. It yields the protein CASSMGGSGLSKNIQYF.

V is TRBV4-3 and J is TRBJ2-7; a weak D match, TRBD1 (6 bases). The CDR3 sequence is 19 residues long. Germline V gene sequence: CDR1 LGHNA, CDR2 YSLEER. The V and J ends lost 4 bases and 1 base respectively, with 26 bases between them. The CDR3: CASSPVPYISTGSSYEQYF. CDR3 nucleotide sequence: TGCGCCAGCAGCCCGGTCCCTTATATCTCGACAGGCTCGTCCTACGAGCAGTACTTC.

This clone turned up a few times. The rearrangement joins TRBV14 to TRBJ2-7; D remains unclear. V was trimmed by 4 bases and J by 4 bases, leaving 14 bases between them. The V gene's germline CDR1 is SGHDN and CDR2 FVKESK. This CDR3 comprises 14 residues. The CDR3 coding sequence is TGTGCCAGCAGCCGGATCTCGTGGGATTACGAGCAGTACTTC. Its translation: CASSRISWDYEQYF.

The chain uses TRBV6-1 and TRBJ2-7; 14 bases match TRBD2. There are 15 residues in the CDR3. With V trimmed by 3 bases and J by 7 bases, 5 bases remained unmatched. Per the germline V gene, CDR1 is MNHNS and CDR2 is SASEGT. CDR3 loop: CASSDRLAGGREQYF. The DNA for the CDR3 is TGTGCCAGCAGTGACCGACTAGCGGGGGGGCGTGAGCAGTACTTC.

The chain employs TRBV11-2 and TRBJ2-7; no clear D gene. This CDR3 spans 13 amino acids. The V gene lost 3 bases and the J gene lost 2 bases, with 8 bases spanning the gap. Germline loops: CDR1 SGHAT, CDR2 FQNNGV. This CDR3 reads CASSFSPPYEQYF. DNA of the CDR3: TGTGCCAGCAGCTTCTCACCACCCTACGAGCAGTACTTC.

The rearrangement links TRBV19 to TRBJ2-1; D tentatively reads TRBD1 or TRBD2 (6 bases each). Trimming removed 8 bases at V and 7 bases at J, with 15 bases between. Germline V gives CDR1 LNHDA, CDR2 SQIVND (reference sequence). The CDR3 contains 13 residues. The chain's CDR3 is CASGGPGANEQFF. For the CDR3, the DNA is TGTGCCAGTGGGGGTCCGGGGGCGAATGAGCAGTTCTTC.

The chain couples TRBV5-5 to TRBJ1-1, with D unclear. Trimming left V 2 bases short and J 8 bases short, with 10 bases between. The germline CDR1 and CDR2 sequences are SGHKS and YYEKEE (reference sequence). The length of the CDR3 is 12 residues. CDR3 in amino acids: CASSFLAVEAFF. The CDR3 nucleotides are TGTGCCAGCAGCTTTCTTGCAGTAGAAGCTTTCTTT.

This chain links TRBV7-8 with TRBJ1-2, with D uncertain. CDR1 SGHVS and CDR2 FQNEAQ come from the germline V gene. The CDR3 extends over 12 amino acids. Trimming took 5 bases from V and 14 from J, leaving 18 bases between them. In DNA, the CDR3 is TGTGCCAGCAGCCCCCCCGGGCCCGGGGAGACCTTC. Amino acids: CASSPPGPGETF.

The chain couples TRBV3-1 (or the pseudogene TRBV3-2) to TRBJ1-2; TRBD1 might be the D (6 bases). Germline assignment: CDR1 LGHDT and CDR2 YNNKEL (reference sequence). The germline V and J ends were trimmed by 4 bases and 5 bases, with 14 bases remaining between them. The CDR3 consists of 14 residues. The CDR3 nucleotides are TGTGCCAGCAGCCGACCCGGACAGCTTTATGGCTACACCTTC. Its translation: CASSRPGQLYGYTF.

Of note for this clone: One junction end disagrees with the germline gene, perhaps due to a read error. The CDR3 sequence: CSVGQDSYF. In nucleotides, the CDR3 is TGCAGCGTTGGGCAGGACTCCTACTTC. The chain joins TRBV29-1 to TRBJ1-2, with unresolved D. This CDR3 region has 9 residues. CDR1 is SQVTM, CDR2 ANQGSEA, per germline.

V gene TRBV9 combines with J gene TRBJ2-1, with 9 bases lining up with TRBD2. Trimming removed 4 bases from V and 1 base from J; junction bases left unmatched: 6. CDR1 is SGDLS and CDR2 is YYNGEE in the germline V gene. This CDR3 is 16 amino acids long. The CDR3 DNA sequence: TGTGCCAGCAGCCCTTTGACTAGCGGTTCCTACAATGAGCAGTTCTTC. Its protein product is CASSPLTSGSYNEQFF.

The chain is built from TRBV6-2 or TRBV6-3 and TRBJ2-7, with 10 bases fitting TRBD1. Trimming at V came to 6 bases and at J to 2 bases, leaving 7 bases not matched to a gene. CDR3 length equals 15 residues. The V gene's germline CDR1 is MNHEY and CDR2 SVGEGT. The chain's CDR3 is CASSELGQGTYEQYF. The CDR3 region has the DNA TGTGCCAGCAGCGAATTGGGACAGGGGACCTACGAGCAGTACTTC.

The chain links TRBV7-2 to TRBJ1-2, with TRBD1 identical over 7 bases. The CDR3 has 13 residues. The J segment lost 2 bases and the V segment lost 5 bases, leaving 2 bases of the junction unmatched. CDR1 SGHTA and CDR2 FQGNSA come from the germline V gene. CDR3 sequence: CASSPDRNYGYTF. The CDR3 nucleotides are TGTGCCAGCAGCCCGGACAGGAACTATGGCTACACCTTC.

The rearrangement links TRBV7-2 to TRBJ2-5; 8 nucleotides align to TRBD2. From germline, CDR1 is SGHTA and CDR2 FQGNSA. The ends lost 4 bases at V and 4 bases at J; junction bases unmatched: 2. The CDR3 loop spans 13 amino acids. CDR3 nucleotide sequence: TGTGCCAGCAGCTCCGGGACTAGAGAGACCCAGTACTTC. The encoded protein is CASSSGTRETQYF.

In this sample, this clone turned up once. The DNA for the CDR3 is TGTGCCAGCAGCGGACTAGCGGGGGGAAATGAGCAGTTCTTC. It encodes CASSGLAGGNEQFF. This chain uses TRBV2 with TRBJ2-1; TRBD2 aligns across 14 bases. The trim removed 6 bases at V and 7 bases at J, leaving 2 bases unmatched. The CDR3 contains 14 residues. Germline CDR1 is SNHLY and CDR2 is FYNNEI. The variable domain in full, completed from reference TRBV2 and TRBJ2-1, reads EPEVTQTPSHQVTQMGQEVILRCVPISNHLYFYWYRQILGQKVEFLVSFYNNEISEKSEIFDDQFSVERPDGSNFTLKIRSTKLEDSAMYFCASSGLAGGNEQFFGPGTRLTVL.

The chain employs TRBV6-5 and TRBJ1-2; D ambiguous. Trimming took off 5 bases at V and 4 bases at J, with 8 bases between the two ends. CDR3 size: 12 residues. Germline CDR1 MNHEY, CDR2 SVGAGI. The CDR3 DNA sequence: TGTGCCAGCAGTAGTCCGGGCTATGGCTACACCTTC. It specifies CASSSPGYGYTF.

The chain links TRBV19 to TRBJ2-7; D might be TRBD1 (6 bases). The CDR3 runs to 13 residues. CDR1 and CDR2 (germline): LNHDA, SQIVND (reference sequence). Trimming shortened V by 5 bases and J by 1 base, and 9 bases separated the two germline ends. The CDR3: CASSFQGSYEQYF. The CDR3 DNA reads TGTGCCAGTAGTTTCCAGGGGTCCTACGAGCAGTACTTC. Complete variable domain (other parts from reference TRBV19 and TRBJ2-7): DGGITQSPKYLFRKEGQNVTLSCEQNLNHDAMYWYRQDPGQGLRLIYYSQIVNDFQKGDIAEGYSVSREKKESFPLTVTSAQKNPTAFYLCASSFQGSYEQYFGPGTRLTVT.

The chain employs TRBV2 and TRBJ2-5, with a weak D call TRBD1 (5 bases). The length of the CDR3 is 12 residues. Germline lookup yields CDR1 SNHLY and CDR2 FYNNEI. Trimming cost V 7 bases and J 1 base, with 7 bases left between them. The CDR3 sequence is CASIGVQETQYF. The CDR3 coding sequence is TGTGCCAGCATAGGGGTCCAAGAGACCCAGTACTTC.

This sequence joins TRBV4-3 and TRBJ1-1, with D maybe TRBD1 (5 bases). Trimming pared 2 bases from V and 4 bases from J, leaving 11 bases between. This CDR3 is 14 amino acids long. Germline CDR1 reads LGHNA; CDR2 reads YSLEER. DNA of the CDR3: TGCGCCAGCAGCCAACCTGGCGGGACCACTGAAGCTTTCTTT. Protein: CASSQPGGTTEAFF.

This rearrangement joins TRBV3-1 (or the pseudogene TRBV3-2) to TRBJ2-2; D may be TRBD1 (6 bases). The CDR3 sequence is 17 residues long. Germline CDR1 and CDR2: LGHDT and YNNKEL (reference sequence). V shed 2 bases and J shed 1 base, with 14 bases lying between them. The CDR3, as DNA: TGTGCCAGCAGCCAACCCAGACAGGATTTGAACACCGGGGAGCTGTTTTTT. This sequence encodes CASSQPRQDLNTGELFF.

This chain uses TRBV5-5 with TRBJ1-2; 12 bases match TRBD1. The germline V gene has CDR1 SGHKS and CDR2 YYEKEE (reference sequence). V was clipped by 2 bases and J by 4 bases; unmatched bases: 3. This CDR3 has 15 residues. Here the CDR3 DNA reads TGTGCCAGCAGCTTCAAGGGACAGGGGGCCTATGGCTACACCTTC. The encoded protein is CASSFKGQGAYGYTF.

CDR3 sequence: CASSLRRGLEETQYF. The CDR3 DNA sequence: TGTGCCAGCAGCTTAAGGAGGGGACTTGAAGAGACCCAGTACTTC. The chain employs TRBV7-9 and TRBJ2-5, with a possible D match to TRBD2 (6 bases). The germline CDR1 and CDR2 sequences are SEHNR and FQNEAQ (reference sequence). This CDR3 has 15 amino acids. V was cut by 2 bases and J by 3 bases, with 13 bases left in between.

The chain has TRBV7-9 and TRBJ1-4, with D tentatively TRBD1 (6 bases). CDR1 SEHNR and CDR2 FQNEAQ come from the germline V gene (reference sequence). The CDR3 is made up of 17 amino acids. Trimming took off 1 base at V and 4 bases at J, with 16 bases between the two ends. In DNA form, the CDR3 reads TGTGCCAGCAGCTTAGGGGCGGGGGGCCGGAATAATGAAAAACTGTTTTTT. Encoded protein: CASSLGAGGRNNEKLFF.

This clone has only a few counts. This chain uses TRBV6-9 with TRBJ2-3; possible D gene TRBD1, 5 bases. CDR3 length: 15 residues. Trimming took 11 bases from V and 0 from J, leaving 18 bases between them. The germline gives CDR1 MNHGY, CDR2 SVAAGI. The CDR3 DNA sequence: TGTGCCCACCCGACAGCCCCGGTTAGCACAGATACGCAGTATTTT. Its protein product is CAHPTAPVSTDTQYF.